Sequencing of this T cell receptor (beta chain) was carried out in a study of cytomegalovirus exposure and HLA in healthy donors (dated by TCRdb to the late 2010s). For context, the study as a whole: An earlier analysis of some 620 of the donors reported roughly 300 Gb of sequence data and 117 million unique TCR beta sequences obtained from 180 million or so T cells. The genetic ancestry cluster associated with self-reported Caucasian donors included about four fifths of the approximately 400 genotyped donors. A separate validation cohort of roughly 110 different subjects was used in addition to the roughly 700-subject first cohort. All discovery cohort repertoires had been generated using a single sequencing platform. The study was designed to test whether signatures of past pathogen exposure could be identified by cataloging public T cell receptors. Using immunosequencing, the study profiled T cell repertoires from around 680 subjects and related those repertoires to cytomegalovirus serostatus. A later analysis re-analyzed previously published TCR beta repertoires from roughly 690 donors and added high-resolution HLA genotyping to study TCR occurrence patterns. In an earlier analysis of roughly 580 of the donors, high-throughput TCR beta sequencing was used to judge whether each TCR beta V gene segment behaved as functional or pseudogenic. Roughly 5 DR-DQ haplotypes were handled as single units for association and clustering, since linkage in the cohort was strong. In the later analysis, no new phenotypic data were used to find candidate immune exposures; instead, reliance was placed on TCR beta sequences and their occurrence across donors. High-throughput TCR immunosequencing, statistical association of individual TCRs with disease status, and machine learning were combined to predict cytomegalovirus infection status. An early release that covered some 640 HLA-typed donors contained around 300 gigabases of sequencing data and tens of millions of unique TCR sequences. Genome-wide SNP genotypes for about 65% of the 666 donors were used in a later genetic analysis, which treated that subset as a discovery cohort. Alongside the repertoire data, information on donor age, sex, ethnicity and CMV serostatus was compiled. Across around 400 genotyped donors of the cohort, an average of about 240,000 unique TCR beta nucleotide sequences per donor were sequenced, and approximately 17% of those sequences were non-productive. Typing coverage differed by locus: A, B, C, DRB1 and DQB1 were typed in roughly 629-630 donors, DQA1 in about 500, DPA1 in 600 to 610, and DPB1 in just under 490. HLA typing included class I and class II loci at four-digit resolution.

Concerning this clone itself: What this receptor recognizes is not known. Per-nucleotide qualities are absent, and no much larger clonotype sits a single base away.

V is shortened by 0 bases, J by 6 bases, and the region joining them spans 10 bases. The CDR3 sequence holds 14 residues, the cysteine and phenylalanine included. Only the CDR3 DNA is retained, 42 bases long and in frame from the first base. CDR1 SGDLS and CDR2 YYNGEE were looked up in the germline V gene. What the study reported, not specific to this receptor: A further reported finding was that TCR beta sequences accurately predicted the HLA-A and HLA-B alleles for most subjects in the first cohort. In vitro tests confirmed that three of the cytomegalovirus-associated TCR beta chains recognize cytomegalovirus antigens. A total of some 180 TCR beta chains were listed by the study as associated with cytomegalovirus. Several of the top co-occurrence clusters appeared to be linked to parvovirus B19, influenza, CMV and Epstein-Barr virus, according to a later analysis. Cytomegalovirus status was reported to be diagnosed by the classifier with high specificity and sensitivity in both the original and validation cohorts. Sequencing depth was assumed to be roughly uniform across donors in the presence/absence analyses, though that assumption may not hold. Compared with the 666-donor mean, donors in an Asian-associated ancestry cluster had fewer N-insertions in productive TCRs, according to a later genetic analysis. At a false discovery rate of 0.05, a later analysis linked about 16,000 TCR beta sequences to specific HLA alleles. Most CMV-associated TCR beta chains appeared to be HLA-restricted in a later analysis, and the HLA associations seemed to be driven largely by CMV exposure. Correlated functional status among segregating V segments might be attributable to linkage disequilibrium, but an unknown experimental factor could not be ruled out. Across donors, most TCR sequences were observed very rarely, whereas some public TCRs were present in many individuals. Compared with equally common non-associated chains, HLA-associated TCR beta chains in a later analysis were more clonally expanded and had lower generation probabilities. A cluster of highly shared sequence variants was judged likely to be a technical artifact of the sequencing pipeline. A later genetic analysis associated a missense DCLRE1C variant with V-gene and J-gene trimming of TCR beta chains, and an independent cohort replicated the association. The authors suggested that the approach could potentially be extended to other disease states and immunological phenotypes. This cohort had only TCR beta chains sequenced, and the lack of alpha or paired-chain data limited which features could be detected. Over 15 rarely observed V segments, including chromosome 9 orphons, were excluded from the earlier analysis of a few hundred of the donors because counts were too low. For the cohort, immune exposure information was limited to CMV serostatus. When HLA alleles, especially DR and DQ, strongly co-occurred, attributing TCR associations to individual alleles was difficult. A later analysis found that TCR association rates varied across HLA loci, with DRB1 alleles showing the most associated TCRs and HLA-C alleles the fewest. An earlier analysis of approximately 530 of the donors showed that most TCR beta V segments appeared in productive rearrangements either about 90% or about 30% of the time, which broadly matched IMGT annotations. Because HLA typing was missing for some donors at each locus, association tests included only the typed subset. Some IMGT-functional V segments, including TRBV6-2 and TRBV6-3, could not be distinguished by the 87-base-pair reads and were therefore excluded.

The cohort was made up of 500 to 800 healthy bone marrow donors. Cohort members were all nominally healthy when sampled, although unrecorded immune exposures were likely present. The donor was CMV seropositive and belonged to the group of about 290 seropositive cohort members. A peripheral blood sample was provided by each donor, and peripheral blood mononuclear cells were used for TCR beta sequencing. The Qiagen DNeasy Blood Extraction Kit was used to extract genomic DNA from the blood cell samples. Preparation of the library involved the immunoSEQ multiplex PCR assay. A mixture of 60 forward primers for TCR Vbeta segments and 13 reverse primers for TCR Jbeta segments was used in the multiplex PCR. Amplification of the CDR3 region of rearranged TCR beta genes was performed with a multiplex PCR assay on genomic DNA. The Illumina HiSeq System was used to sequence the amplified TCR beta libraries as 87-base-pair reads. Regarding the original processing steps: A later analysis tallied 70 million to 100 million unique TCR beta chains across the 700 or so repertoires, and some 10 million of those chains were shared by two or more donors. To remove PCR and sequencing errors, raw reads were error-corrected and collapsed into unique sequences using a nearest-neighbor algorithm that merged closely related sequences. V, D and J gene segments were assigned by aligning CDR3 sequences to IMGT reference sequences. For a sequence to be retained, at least a six-nucleotide match to both a V gene segment and a J gene segment was required. A rearrangement was called productive if the CDR3 had no stop codons and remained in frame with V and J, and every other rearrangement was called non-productive. CDR3 was defined by IMGT convention, running from the second conserved V-encoded cysteine to the conserved J-encoded phenylalanine. In an earlier analysis of approximately 590 of the donors, sequences lacking an unambiguous match to a single V gene segment were excluded. In an earlier analysis of several hundred of the donors, V segments were called functional above 56.7% productive rearrangements and were called segregating when the between-donor standard deviation exceeded 5%. A statistical classification framework was developed to diagnose cytomegalovirus status using the catalog of TCR beta chain sequences. A later analysis assigned V and J genes by comparing TCR nucleotide sequences with IMGT/GENE-DB human TR gene sequences. Using the TCRdist pipeline, a later analysis assigned CDR3 sequences along with most-parsimonious VDJ recombination scenarios. In a later analysis, every TCR beta chain was defined by the combination of its CDR3 amino acid sequence and its V-gene family, and reads without a unique V-gene family were dropped. In a later analysis, 550 to 650 highly shared, low-generation-probability nucleotide sequences were removed to address suspected cross-contamination and a sequencing artifact. A later analysis calculated a clonal expansion index for each public chain from normalized within-repertoire ranks of inferred template counts. A later analysis computed generation probabilities with a VDJ recombination model fitted to out-of-frame rearrangements, and checked the results against IGoR. In a later analysis, hypergeometric tests were used to score TCR-TCR, TCR-HLA and TCR-CMV co-occurrence, with a repertoire-size bias correction applied to TCR pairs. To estimate false discovery rates, a later analysis permuted the HLA or CMV assignments 20 times. In a later analysis, co-occurring TCRs were grouped with DBSCAN, and TCRdist sequence similarity was added when clustering was performed within HLA-allele-positive subsets. Repertoires with fewer than 30,000 or more than 120,000 public chains, plus five repertoires with anomalous nucleotide sharing, were excluded from co-occurrence clustering. TCRdb limited this immuneACCESS table to in-frame rearrangements with V and J called. A share of clones is missing; checked studies link under half to unresolved V genes, and the rest is unexplained. The V and J calls and the clone size are those of that table, but D and trimming were determined from the DNA. The sample contains 150,000 to 200,000 clones, 60% to 80% of them found a single time. The leading ten clones occupy roughly an eighth of the sample.

Sequences were obtained from PBMCs. The chain is made from TRBV9 and TRBJ2-1, and the D gene may be TRBD1, 6 bases matching. This sequence was found in a middle-aged man in good health and CMV-seropositive. Read as DNA, the sequence is TGTGCCAGCAGCGTAGTCAGGGGAACCAATGAGCAGTTCTTC. This codes for CASSVVRGTNEQFF.